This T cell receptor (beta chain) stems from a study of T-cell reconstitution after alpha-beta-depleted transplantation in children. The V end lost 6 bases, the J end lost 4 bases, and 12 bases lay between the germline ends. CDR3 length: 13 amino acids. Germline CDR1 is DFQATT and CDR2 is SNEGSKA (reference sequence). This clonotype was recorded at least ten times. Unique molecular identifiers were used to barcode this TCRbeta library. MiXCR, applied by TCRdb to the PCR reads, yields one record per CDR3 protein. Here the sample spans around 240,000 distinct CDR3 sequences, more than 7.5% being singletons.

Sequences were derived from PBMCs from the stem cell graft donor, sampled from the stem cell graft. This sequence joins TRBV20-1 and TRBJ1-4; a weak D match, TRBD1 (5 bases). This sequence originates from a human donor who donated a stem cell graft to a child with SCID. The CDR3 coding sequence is TGCAGTGCGGGGCGTGGGGGTAATGAAAAACTGTTTTTT. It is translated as CSAGRGGNEKLFF.